The present T cell receptor beta chain was sequenced within a study of blood T cell repertoires in COVID-19. Study-wide context: Sources were T cells, B-cell-depleted T cells, or PBMCs; the material itself was cDNA or gDNA.

In the source study's methods: Using reference gene primer amplification, nucleated cell counts were estimated. The data were produced by immunoSEQ multiplex PCR, yet TCRdb's version contains in-frame clones alone and is incomplete. D and trimming come from the DNA, and the V and J calls and clone size come from that table. The data contain about 250,000 clones, about 88% of them singletons. V trimming: 1 base; J trimming: 4 bases; junction bases outside the gene matches: 1. The germline CDR1 and CDR2 sequences are SGHAT and FQDESV (reference sequence). CDR3 length equals 16 residues. Recruitment covered about two dozen US areas and drew participants whose ages spanned roughly 18 to 95 years. Individuals in the exposed group had encountered a COVID-19 case within 2 weeks preceding study entry.

The rearrangement joins TRBV11-1 to TRBJ2-3; 14 bases match TRBD2. The receptor's source is a woman in her fifties or sixties who had been exposed to COVID-19. Sequencing input: PBMCs or T cells enriched from blood (not recorded which). The CDR3 DNA is TGTGCCAGCAGCTTAGAGACTAGCGGGGGGGCAGATACGCAGTATTTT. It is translated as CASSLETSGGADTQYF.